This T cell receptor beta chain was found in a study of STAT5B mutations in CD4+ large granular lymphocyte leukemia. At the level of the study: Healthy donors showed HLA-associated enrichment of the CDR3 'QG' motif. The study, taken as a whole, reports: No patients shared main leukemic clonotypes, though roughly 27% appeared at low frequency elsewhere. TRBV06-family usage was enriched in top patient clones (8/27) versus controls (2/35).

The protocol was immunoSEQ multiplex PCR, while the TCRdb copy is restricted to in-frame clones and leaves out a portion. Among about 24,000 clones listed, about three quarters were seen once. The V and J ends lost 6 bases and 5 bases respectively, with 11 bases between them. The germline V gene has CDR1 SGHAT and CDR2 FQNNGV. CDR3 length: 12 residues. On this clone itself: The antigen is not known.

The sequenced material came from CD4+ T cells from blood buffy coats. V and J are TRBV11-2 and TRBJ2-7; D might be TRBD2 (6 bases). The source is a human donor in good health. CDR3: CASSRWGDEQYF. The CDR3 DNA is TGTGCCAGCAGTAGATGGGGGGACGAGCAGTACTTC.